This TCR beta chain came from a study of cytomegalovirus exposure and HLA in healthy donors. Study-level findings and limits: The finding came from a later analysis; first-cohort TCR clusters tended to co-occur in the 120 or so validation repertoires.

Produced via immunoSEQ multiplex PCR; TCRdb's table is partial and in-frame only. Of some 76,000 clones in the sample, 94% were seen once. The CDR3 has 15 residues. Of note for this clone: What it binds is not known.

This clonotype was sampled from a woman younger than 30 in good health and CMV-seronegative. V gene TRBV1 combines with J gene TRBJ2-1; the table names TRBD1, a call not compared with the DNA. TRBV1 corresponds to a pseudogene. The sample comprised PBMCs. This CDR3 reads CTSNPGRGGHNEQFF. The CDR3, as DNA: TGCACCAGCAACCCCGGGAGAGGGGGCCACAATGAGCAGTTCTTC.